This TCR beta chain originates from a study of blood T cell repertoires in COVID-19 (dated by TCRdb to the early 2020s). As for the study more broadly: The collaborator samples originated in the United States, Italy and Spain and spanned the acute and convalescent phases of COVID-19. The prospective study material was composed of cDNA or gDNA derived from T cells, B-cell-depleted T cells, or PBMCs. The dataset comprised deeply sampled blood TCRbeta repertoires from subjects exposed to, actively infected with, or recovered from COVID-19. A freely available public database, intended as a resource for researchers studying the immune response to SARS-CoV-2, is where the repertoires were released. The samples were drawn from the first 160 participants of the ongoing ImmuneRACE study and from over a thousand subjects provided by 6 global collaborators. The sample metadata nearly always contained a de-identified subject ID, COVID-19 status, age in years and sex. Where available, HLA class I and class II types were obtained from metadata supplied by the sample provider rather than from assay-based typing. General conclusions and limits of the study: How much clinical and demographic metadata was included differed by source and by participant, and the metadata was provided uncurated.

The immunoSEQ Assay, a bias-controlled multiplex PCR, was used to amplify TCRbeta CDR3 regions from genomic DNA. The paper's data handling went like this. The number of nucleated cells in each sample was estimated from the amplification of reference gene primers within the assay. To quantify the absolute abundance of each unique TCRbeta CDR3 rearrangement, sequence reads were collapsed and filtered. Productive Simpson clonality was computed per sample as the square root of Simpson's diversity index over productive rearrangements. Imported from immuneACCESS, the table was reduced by TCRdb to in-frame sequences with V and J called. These copies leave out some clones; in studies compared against another copy, an unresolved V gene accounts for under half, and the cause of the remainder is not known. V, J and clone size are those of that table, while D and trimming were read from the DNA. This sample gives about 55,000 clones in total; approximately 91% of them show up just once. The top ten clonotypes cover about 6.5% of the sample.

Each collaborating institution followed its own protocols to collect whole blood in K2EDTA tubes. For TCRbeta analysis, collaborator samples were shipped as frozen whole blood, as isolated PBMCs, or as DNA extracted from either sample type. This clone was seen once. The antigen it binds to is not known. Base qualities are missing; no much larger clone stands one base away. The germline V gene (reference sequence) supplies CDR1 LNHNV and CDR2 YYDKDF. The CDR3, from cysteine to phenylalanine, totals 18 residues. This entry keeps only the CDR3 DNA: 54 bases, framed from base 1. Ends trimmed: V by 0 bases, J by 1 base; bases unmatched to a gene: 7.

The TCR originated in a man aged 50 to 60 with active COVID-19. Sequenced input: peripheral blood. The chain is encoded by TRBV15 joined to TRBJ2-2; 8 bases in the junction line up with TRBD1. The DNA sequence reads TGTGCCACCAGCAGAGATGGGGCCGGGACAGGGAACACCGGGGAGCTGTTTTTT. Its product reads: CATSRDGAGTGNTGELFF.